A single sample gave rise to the 27 T cell receptor beta chains below, sequenced in a study of T cells in Graves' hyperthyroidism and ophthalmopathy. The source material, RNA transcripts, was used to amplify TCR beta CDR3 regions. TCR CDR3 underwent first-round RT-PCR with the HTBI primer set. TCRdb independently ran MiXCR on the multiplex PCR reads; one entry per CDR3 protein. Of about 290,000 distinct CDR3 sequences in the sample, 13% were seen once. The sample comprised blood. These receptors came from a woman aged 25 to 39 with Graves' hyperthyroidism that later progressed to Graves' ophthalmopathy.

This clonotype was seen many times. The J gene is TRBJ2-7, the V gene TRBV12-5; 9 nucleotides agree with TRBD2. This CDR3 is 16 amino acids long. Germline CDR1 LGHNT, CDR2 FRNRAP. V gave up 5 bases and J gave up 0 bases; unmatched junction bases: 8. The CDR3 nucleotides are TGTGCTAGTGGTATCACAAAGCGGGAGGACTCCTACGAGCAGTACTTC. This gives the protein CASGITKREDSYEQYF.

This clonotype was seen ten or more times. This chain uses TRBV7-9 with TRBJ1-1; D is unresolved. This CDR3 region has 13 residues. Per the germline V gene, CDR1 is SEHNR and CDR2 is FQNEAQ (reference sequence). V lost 6 bases and J 6 bases, leaving 14 bases between the germline ends. The CDR3 DNA reads as TGTGCCAGCAGTCCCCCAATGGGCCCTGAAGCTTTCTTT. Translating gives CASSPPMGPEAFF.

The table lists this clonotype with many counts. This chain links TRBV27 with TRBJ2-7; the D is unclear. CDR1 and CDR2 from the germline V gene are MNHEY and SMNVEV (reference sequence). The CDR3 covers 13 residues. V lost 6 bases and J lost 4, with 13 bases in between. Here the CDR3 DNA reads TGTGCCAGCAGCTTCAGAGTTGGATACGAGCAGTACTTC. This codes for CASSFRVGYEQYF.

The chain links TRBV4-1 to TRBJ2-7; possibly TRBD1 or TRBD2 for D (5 bases each). The CDR3 sequence is 15 residues long. V shed 4 bases and J shed 6 bases, with 19 bases lying between them. In germline, CDR1 is MGHRA, CDR2 YSYEKL. The CDR3 spells CASSRLARGPGEQYF. As DNA, the CDR3 is TGCGCCAGCAGCCGGTTAGCGAGGGGACCGGGCGAGCAGTACTTC.

This clonotype was seen ten or more times. The chain recombines TRBV14 with TRBJ2-1; D remains unclear. The V end lost 2 bases, the J end lost 9 bases, and 11 bases lay between the germline ends. In germline, CDR1 is SGHDN, CDR2 FVKESK. CDR3 size: 13 residues. The CDR3 DNA reads as TGTGCCAGCAGCCAACCCCCCCCCCCTGAGCAGTTCTTC. Residues: CASSQPPPPEQFF.

This clonotype was seen repeatedly, ten times or more. CDR3 in amino acids: CASSPNPGTSYNQPQHF. The CDR3 coding sequence is TGTGCCAGCAGCCCAAACCCCGGGACAAGTTACAATCAGCCCCAGCATTTT. This chain joins TRBV6-1 and TRBJ1-5; perhaps TRBD1 as D (6 bases). Germline loops: CDR1 MNHNS, CDR2 SASEGT. V lost 6 bases and J lost 3, with 21 bases in between. This CDR3 has 17 residues.

The table lists this clonotype with a few counts. The chain is built from TRBV6-1 and TRBJ2-7; D is possibly TRBD2 (6 bases). From germline, CDR1 is MNHNS and CDR2 SASEGT. The CDR3 is 15 residues long. The germline V and J ends were trimmed by 2 bases and 1 base, with 12 bases remaining between them. The CDR3: CASSETLARSYEQYF. The DNA of the CDR3 is TGTGCCAGCAGTGAAACCCTAGCGAGGTCCTACGAGCAGTACTTC.

This clonotype was observed many times. The chain recombines TRBV2 with TRBJ2-3; D possibly matches TRBD1 or TRBD2 (5 bases each). Germline CDR1 reads SNHLY; CDR2 reads FYNNEI. The ends were cut back, 5 bases at V and 6 bases at J, with 27 bases in the middle. The CDR3 covers 18 residues. This CDR3 reads CASSRRRGDAADLDTQYF. The CDR3 nucleotides are TGTGCCAGCAGTAGGAGACGAGGGGACGCGGCGGACCTGGATACGCAGTATTTT. Based on the CDR3 plus reference TRBV2 and TRBJ2-3, the full variable domain is EPEVTQTPSHQVTQMGQEVILRCVPISNHLYFYWYRQILGQKVEFLVSFYNNEISEKSEIFDDQFSVERPDGSNFTLKIRSTKLEDSAMYFCASSRRRGDAADLDTQYFGPGTRLTVL.

The table lists this clonotype with many counts. The CDR3 here is CASGKMETQYF. Here the CDR3 DNA reads TGTGCCAGCGGCAAGATGGAGACCCAGTACTTC. The chain couples TRBV3-1 to TRBJ2-5; D remains ambiguous. Trimming cost V 8 bases and J 5 bases, with 9 bases left between them. Germline V gene lookup returns CDR1 LGHDT and CDR2 YNNKEL (reference sequence). The CDR3 covers 11 residues.

This chain links TRBV3-1 with TRBJ2-7, with TRBD2 matching 9 bases. V shed 0 bases and J 5 bases; nucleotides not matched to a gene: 5. The germline V gene has CDR1 LGHDT and CDR2 YNNKEL (reference sequence). This CDR3 is built from 15 residues. Here the CDR3 reads CASSQEAGGRDEQYF. CDR3 in DNA: TGTGCCAGCAGCCAAGAGGCGGGAGGGCGCGACGAGCAGTACTTC.

The genes are TRBV5-6 and TRBJ2-3; no firm D call. With 2 bases removed from V and 2 bases from J, the gap between germline ends came to 9 bases. CDR1 and CDR2 (germline): SGHDT, YYEEEE. The CDR3 loop spans 14 amino acids. In DNA form, the CDR3 reads TGTGCCAGCAGCTTTGGGCTTTACACAGATACGCAGTATTTT. Translated: CASSFGLYTDTQYF.

This clonotype has ten or more counts. The chain is built from TRBV9 and TRBJ2-7; 9 nucleotides align to TRBD1. With V trimmed by 4 bases and J by 5 bases, 13 bases remained unmatched. This CDR3 region has 16 residues. The germline V gene has CDR1 SGDLS and CDR2 YYNGEE. CDR3 sequence (DNA): TGTGCCAGCAGCCCTAGCGGCGGGACAGGGAGTCACGAGCAGTACTTC. It yields the protein CASSPSGGTGSHEQYF.

This clonotype was seen many times. The V and J genes are TRBV20-1 and TRBJ2-5, with TRBD2 identical over 8 bases. V dropped 5 bases and J dropped 1; count of bases not matched to a gene: 6. Germline CDR1 DFQATT, CDR2 SNEGSKA (reference sequence). CDR3 length: 14 amino acids. CDR3: CSARSGGVQETQYF. The CDR3 bases are TGCAGTGCTCGGAGCGGGGGTGTCCAAGAGACCCAGTACTTC.

This clonotype was seen repeatedly, ten times or more. This chain connects TRBV27 to TRBJ2-1; weak D call: TRBD1 (6 bases). Trimming removed 5 bases at V and 2 bases at J, with 13 bases between. The CDR3 sequence is 15 residues long. Per germline, CDR1 MNHEY and CDR2 SMNVEV (reference sequence). CDR3 loop: CASSRGSGAYNEQFF. The CDR3 bases are TGTGCCAGCAGTCGGGGATCAGGGGCCTACAATGAGCAGTTCTTC.

Ten or more counts support this clonotype. The gene calls are TRBV12-3 or TRBV12-4 and TRBJ1-5; possible D gene TRBD1, 6 bases. This CDR3 has 15 amino acids. The V gene lost 6 bases and the J gene lost 0 bases, with 12 bases spanning the gap. CDR3 in amino acids: CASRGGPDSNQPQHF. CDR3 sequence (DNA): TGTGCCAGCAGAGGGGGGCCTGATAGCAATCAGCCCCAGCATTTT.

This clonotype showed up many times. V gene TRBV20-1 combines with J gene TRBJ2-7, with 7 positions matching TRBD2. The length of the CDR3 is 13 residues. The V gene end was trimmed by 6 bases and the J gene end by 6 bases; junction bases not matched to a gene: 11. Germline loops: CDR1 DFQATT, CDR2 SNEGSKA (reference sequence). CDR3 in amino acids: CSARPGLSLEQYF. In DNA form, the CDR3 reads TGCAGTGCCCGTCCGGGACTATCTCTCGAGCAGTACTTC.

There are many counts of this clonotype. This rearrangement joins TRBV28 to TRBJ2-1; TRBD2 agrees at 10 bases. The CDR3 runs 15 residues. Germline lookup yields CDR1 MDHEN and CDR2 SYDVKM. Trimming at V came to 6 bases and at J to 8 bases, leaving 10 bases not matched to a gene. The CDR3 sequence is CASSRLAGASDEQFF. In DNA, the CDR3 is TGTGCCAGCAGCCGGCTAGCGGGAGCGTCGGATGAGCAGTTCTTC.

Many counts were recorded for this clonotype. The rearrangement uses TRBV3-1 and TRBJ1-3; unclear D gene. Deletions cut 1 base from V and 12 bases from J, with 10 bases between. The germline CDR1 and CDR2 sequences are LGHDT and YNNKEL (reference sequence). The CDR3 is made up of 12 amino acids. The CDR3 nucleotides read TGTGCCAGCAGCCAAGTGGGTGTCAGCATATATTTT. Protein product: CASSQVGVSIYF.

This clonotype was observed a handful of times. The rearrangement joins TRBV5-6 to TRBJ2-2, with D uncertain. The V end was cut by 3 bases, the J end by 3 bases, with 18 bases between. This CDR3 spans 17 amino acids. Looked up from germline, CDR1 is SGHDT and CDR2 is YYEEEE. CDR3 residues: CASSSSLGGGYTGELFF. Here the CDR3 DNA reads TGTGCCAGCAGCTCCTCCCTTGGCGGTGGTTACACCGGGGAGCTGTTTTTT.

Many counts were recorded for this clonotype. The chain combines TRBV10-3 with TRBJ1-4; a weak D match, TRBD1 (5 bases). CDR1 and CDR2 from the germline V gene are ENHRY and SYGVKD. With 8 bases removed from V and 3 bases from J, the gap between germline ends came to 13 bases. This CDR3 is built from 14 residues. The CDR3 sequence: CAIRSGTSNEKLFF. The CDR3, as DNA: TGTGCCATCCGATCAGGGACCTCTAATGAAAAACTGTTTTTT.

This clonotype appeared many times. V and J are TRBV27 and TRBJ2-7, with TRBD2 matching 13 bases. The CDR3 totals 15 residues. J lost 3 bases, V lost 5 bases, and 4 bases had no gene match. Germline CDR1 is MNHEY and CDR2 is SMNVEV (reference sequence). CDR3 sequence: CASSLGLAGVYEQYF. CDR3 bases: TGTGCCAGCAGTCTTGGACTAGCGGGGGTCTACGAGCAGTACTTC.

This clonotype has a count of ten or more. The chain uses TRBV7-2 and TRBJ2-5, with 10 positions matching TRBD2. V shed 6 bases, J shed 5 bases, and the junction held 6 bases outside the gene matches. There are 14 residues in the CDR3. Germline lookup yields CDR1 SGHTA and CDR2 FQGNSA. CDR3 sequence: CASSGSGRAETQYF. CDR3 sequence (DNA): TGTGCCAGCAGTGGCAGCGGGAGGGCGGAGACCCAGTACTTC.

The sample holds a few counts of this clonotype. The junction departs from the called germline gene at one end, perhaps through a read error. The rearrangement joins TRBV28 to TRBJ2-6; tentatively, D is TRBD1 (5 bases). Germline V gene sequence: CDR1 MDHEN, CDR2 SYDVKM. This CDR3 is built from 13 residues. The CDR3 is CASSLSRTGRYAF. CDR3 coding DNA: TGTGCCAGCAGTTTGTCACGAACAGGCCGCTATGCTTTC.

Ten or more counts support this clonotype. A clone one base away is much larger, so this may be a read error. The chain links TRBV7-6 to TRBJ2-5; TRBD2 matches at 16 bases. The CDR3 is 16 residues long. Germline CDR1 and CDR2: SGHVS and FNYEAQ. V lost 1 base, J lost 5 bases, and 1 base stayed unmatched. CDR3 region: CASSLGGLAGGETQYF. DNA for the CDR3: TGTGCCAGCAGCTTAGGGGGACTAGCGGGAGGGGAGACCCAGTACTTC.

This clonotype was observed at least ten times. V is TRBV28 and J is TRBJ2-5; D perhaps matches TRBD1 (5 bases). Trimming shortened V by 3 bases and J by 5 bases, and 25 bases separated the two germline ends. The length of the CDR3 is 18 residues. Germline values: CDR1 MDHEN, CDR2 SYDVKM. CDR3 DNA: TGTGCCAGCAGTTTGCTCCTTCGACAGAGCCTTCGTGGGGAGACCCAGTACTTC. This encodes CASSLLLRQSLRGETQYF.

This clonotype was seen repeatedly, ten times or more. The rearrangement links TRBV12-3 or TRBV12-4 to TRBJ2-3; D is unresolved. V lost 8 bases and J 3 bases, leaving 12 bases between the germline ends. This CDR3 contains 13 residues. CDR3 DNA sequence: TGTGCCAGCTTATGGGGTTTGACAGATACGCAGTATTTT. It encodes CASLWGLTDTQYF.

This clonotype was detected ten times or more. The V and J genes are TRBV2 and TRBJ2-5, with 9 nucleotides matching TRBD1. This CDR3 has 14 residues. In germline, CDR1 is SNHLY, CDR2 FYNNEI. V was pared by 10 bases and J by 5 bases, with 11 bases of the junction left unmatched. This CDR3 reads CATKRDRESETQYF. The CDR3 DNA follows: TGTGCCACCAAAAGGGACAGGGAGAGTGAGACCCAGTACTTC.